Listed here is a single T cell receptor (beta chain). What this receptor recognizes is not known. No quality values exist for individual bases; no much larger clone is one base distant. This sample was included in a study of T cell changes during pregnancy in multiple sclerosis (dated by TCRdb to between 2018 and 2021). With regard to the full study: In women with multiple sclerosis, the researchers looked at how the T cell repertoire shifted as pregnancy progressed.

CDR1 and CDR2 were assigned from the germline V gene as KGHSH and LQKENI. At the junction V is shortened by 2 bases and J by 5 bases; bases outside the gene matches: 7. Reading from cysteine to phenylalanine, the CDR3 counts 16 amino acids. The entry retains the CDR3 DNA only, 48 bases that are in frame from base 1. The library was obtained by the immunoSEQ multiplex PCR assay. Sourced from immuneACCESS, this table was stored by TCRdb with only in-frame sequences that have V and J called. A share of the clones is absent; for the studies checked, an unresolved V gene accounts for under half, and the remainder has no known explanation. Here the sample has nearly 110,000 clones; about 89% occur a single time. Together, the top ten hold 1.6% of the sample.

This receptor was taken from a female donor with multiple sclerosis, enrolled in a pregnancy study. The rearrangement combines TRBV18 with TRBJ2-2; 8 junctional bases match TRBD1. This specimen was peripheral blood, taken before pregnancy. The CDR3 region reads CASSPRDRLRTGELFF. DNA sequence: TGTGCCAGCTCACCAAGGGACAGGCTTAGGACCGGGGAGCTGTTTTTT.